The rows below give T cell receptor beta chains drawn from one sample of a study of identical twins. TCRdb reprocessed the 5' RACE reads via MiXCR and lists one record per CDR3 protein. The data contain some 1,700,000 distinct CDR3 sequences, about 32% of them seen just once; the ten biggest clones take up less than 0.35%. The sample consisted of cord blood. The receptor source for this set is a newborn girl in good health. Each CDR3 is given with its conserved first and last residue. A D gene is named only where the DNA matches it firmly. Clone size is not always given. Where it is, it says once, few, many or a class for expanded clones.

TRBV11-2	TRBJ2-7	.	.	TGTGCCAGCAGCTTAGGAGCAGAAAATGAGCAGTACTTC	CASSLGAENEQYF
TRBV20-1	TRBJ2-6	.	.	TGCAGTGCTCGACAGTTCTCTGGGGCCAACGTCCTGACTTTC	CSARQFSGANVLTF
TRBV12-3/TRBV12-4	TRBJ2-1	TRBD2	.	TGTGCCAGCAGTTTAGCGGGACTAGCGATGGTAGGTAGTGAGCAGTTCTTC	CASSLAGLAMVGSEQFF
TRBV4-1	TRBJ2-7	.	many	TGCGCCAGCAGCCAAGATCTACAGGGCTACGAGCAGTACTTC	CASSQDLQGYEQYF
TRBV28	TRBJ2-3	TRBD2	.	TGTGCCAGCAGTTTTCCGGGGAGGGAGGCACGCACAGATACGCAGTATTTT	CASSFPGREARTDTQYF
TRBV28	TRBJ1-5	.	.	TGTGCCAGCAGTTTTGGGCTGGGAAGAAATCAGCCCCAGCATTTT	CASSFGLGRNQPQHF
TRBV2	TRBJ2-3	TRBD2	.	TGTGCCAGAACCGGGACTAGCAGTACAGATACGCAGTATTTT	CARTGTSSTDTQYF
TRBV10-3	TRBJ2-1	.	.	TGTGCCATCAGTGAGAGGGCCCCATACAATGAGCAGTTCTTC	CAISERAPYNEQFF
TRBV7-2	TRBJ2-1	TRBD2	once	TGTGCCAGCAGCTCCTATAGCGGGGGGTGGGGTGAGCAGTTCTTC	CASSSYSGGWGEQFF
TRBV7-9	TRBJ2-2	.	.	TGTGCCAGCGACGGGGGCACCGGGGAGCTGTTTTTT	CASDGGTGELFF
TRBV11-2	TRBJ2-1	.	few	TGTGCCAGCAGCCTTTTTTTTCGGGTCCTCCCTTTTTTAACTAGGGACAATGAGCAGTTCTTC	CASSLFFRVLPFLTRDNEQFF
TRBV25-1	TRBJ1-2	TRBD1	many	TGTGCCAGCAGTGAAACAGGGACAGGGGTAAACTATGGCTACACCTTC	CASSETGTGVNYGYTF
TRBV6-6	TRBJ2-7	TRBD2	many	TGTGCCAGCAGGACCGGGACTAGAATTAGGGACGAGCAGTACTTC	CASRTGTRIRDEQYF
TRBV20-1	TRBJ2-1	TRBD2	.	TGCAGTGCTAGAGGCGGAATCGGGACTAGCGGGAGAATTGAGCAGTTCTTC	CSARGGIGTSGRIEQFF
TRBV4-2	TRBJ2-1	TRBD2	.	TGTGCCAGCAGCCCGGGGGGTACTTTTAACAATGAGCAGTTCTTC	CASSPGGTFNNEQFF
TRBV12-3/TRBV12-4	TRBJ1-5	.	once	TGTGCCAGCAGTTTTGATCGGGAGAGGGGCAATCAGCCCCAGCATTTT	CASSFDRERGNQPQHF
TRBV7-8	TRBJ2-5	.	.	TGTGCCAGCAGCTTAACACGACAGTACCAAGAGGCCCAGTACTTC	CASSLTRQYQEAQYF
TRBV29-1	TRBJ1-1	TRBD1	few	TGCAGCGTGAGGGGGCGCAGCACTGAAGCTTTCTTT	CSVRGRSTEAFF
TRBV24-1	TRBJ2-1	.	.	TGTGCCACCAGTAATTTCGCAGGGGAAAATGAGCAGTTCTTC	CATSNFAGENEQFF
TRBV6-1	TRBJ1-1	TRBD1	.	TGTGCCAGCAGTGGCCCGGGACAGGGGAACACTGAAGCTTTCTTT	CASSGPGQGNTEAFF